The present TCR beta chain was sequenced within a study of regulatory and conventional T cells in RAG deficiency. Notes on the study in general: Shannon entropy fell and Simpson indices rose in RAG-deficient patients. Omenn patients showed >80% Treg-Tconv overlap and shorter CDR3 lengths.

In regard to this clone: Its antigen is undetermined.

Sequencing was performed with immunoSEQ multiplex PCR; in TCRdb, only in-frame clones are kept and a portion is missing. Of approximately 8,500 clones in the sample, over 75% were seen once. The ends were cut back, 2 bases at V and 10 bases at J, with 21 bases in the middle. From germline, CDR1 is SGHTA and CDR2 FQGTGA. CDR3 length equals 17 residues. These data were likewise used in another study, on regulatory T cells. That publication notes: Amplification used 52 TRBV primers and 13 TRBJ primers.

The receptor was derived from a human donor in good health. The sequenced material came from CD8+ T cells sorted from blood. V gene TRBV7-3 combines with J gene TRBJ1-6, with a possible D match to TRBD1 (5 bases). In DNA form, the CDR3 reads TGTGCCAGCAGCTTACATGATTACGAGGGGTTCGGCTCACCCCTCCACTTT. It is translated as CASSLHDYEGFGSPLHF.